This T cell receptor beta chain was retrieved from a study of blood T cell repertoires in COVID-19. Study-wide context: Donors in the United States, Italy and Spain gave samples during acute or convalescent COVID-19. From T cells, B-cell-depleted T cells, or PBMCs came the material, which was cDNA or gDNA.

CDR1 is LGHDT and CDR2 is YNNKEL in the germline V gene (reference sequence). The ends were cut back, 4 bases at V and 0 bases at J, with 9 bases in the middle. CDR3 length: 14 amino acids. As processed by the authors: Amplification of reference gene primers provided the estimated nucleated cell counts. Profiled with immunoSEQ multiplex PCR; TCRdb holds only in-frame clones, not every one. For V, J and clone size, that table is used; D and trimming come from the DNA. Among tens of thousands of clones listed, 80% to 90% were seen once. Seattle patients were enrolled during active infection and followed longitudinally.

This clonotype was sampled from an older woman with COVID-19, enrolled during active disease. This chain uses TRBV3-1 (or the pseudogene TRBV3-2) with TRBJ1-1; a possible D gene is TRBD1 (6 bases). What was sequenced was peripheral blood. CDR3 coding DNA: TGTGCCAGCAGCCTGGACAGTATGAACACTGAAGCTTTCTTT. This translates into CASSLDSMNTEAFF.